The clone carrying this T cell receptor beta chain was found once. These data are taken from a study of CD8 T cells in Susac syndrome. Study-level background: The Susac syndrome patients that were sequenced included over five with active disease and under 10 in remission.

The ends lost 5 bases at V and 3 bases at J; junction bases unmatched: 13. This CDR3 comprises 18 residues. Per germline, CDR1 LNHDA and CDR2 SQIVND (reference sequence). After extraction with the RNeasy kit, roughly 0.45 to 1 ug of the RNA was reverse transcribed using random hexamers. TCRdb analysed the immunoSEQ multiplex PCR reads with MiXCR anew, one entry per CDR3 protein. The sample lists around 80,000 distinct CDR3 sequences, approximately 94% occurring once. The origin of this receptor is a human donor with Susac syndrome. J is TRBJ1-6 and V is TRBV19; TRBD1 aligns across 7 bases. Sequenced: CD8+ T cells from PBMCs. CDR3 amino acids: CASSVPTGTAIYNSPLHF. The DNA of the CDR3 is TGTGCCAGTAGTGTCCCCACCGGGACAGCTATCTATAATTCACCCCTCCACTTT.